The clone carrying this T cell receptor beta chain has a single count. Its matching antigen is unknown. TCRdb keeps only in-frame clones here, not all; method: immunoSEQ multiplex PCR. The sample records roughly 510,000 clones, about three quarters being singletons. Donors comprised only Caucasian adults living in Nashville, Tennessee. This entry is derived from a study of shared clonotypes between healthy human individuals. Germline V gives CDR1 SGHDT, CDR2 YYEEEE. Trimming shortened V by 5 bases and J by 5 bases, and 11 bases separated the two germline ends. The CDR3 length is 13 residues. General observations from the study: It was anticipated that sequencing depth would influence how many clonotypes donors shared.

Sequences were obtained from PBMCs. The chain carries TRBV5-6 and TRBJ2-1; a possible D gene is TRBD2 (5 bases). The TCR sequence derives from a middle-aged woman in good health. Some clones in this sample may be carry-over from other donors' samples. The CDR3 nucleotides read TGTGCCAGCAGATACCGGGGTAACAATGAGCAGTTCTTC. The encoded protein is CASRYRGNNEQFF. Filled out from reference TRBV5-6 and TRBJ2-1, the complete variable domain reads DAGVTQSPTHLIKTRGQQVTLRCSPKSGHDTVSWYQQALGQGPQFIFQYYEEEERQRGNFPDRFSGHQFPNYSSELNVNALLLGDSALYLCASRYRGNNEQFFGPGTRLTVL.